What follows describes a single T cell receptor (beta chain). What it binds is not known. Just one base apart from a much larger clone, this may be a read error. The cohort's ophthalmopathy patients, a group with duration under 3 months, had a Clinical Activity Score of at least 3 and a NOSPECS grade of at least 4. It was uncontrolled infection, other autoimmune disease, pregnancy or lactation that excluded patients. These data belong to a study of T cells in Graves' hyperthyroidism and ophthalmopathy. Points from the study as a whole: Peripheral blood also featured most of the thyroid clonotypes expanded above 0.001. Patients with ophthalmopathy were separated from those with stable hyperthyroidism by a 13 V-J model.

TCR beta CDR3 regions were amplified from RNA. The HTBI primer set drove a first-round RT-PCR of the TCR CDR3. MiXCR, applied by TCRdb to the multiplex PCR reads, yields one record per CDR3 protein. This sample has over 500,000 distinct CDR3 sequences, with under 20% found just once. The receptor's source is a woman younger than 30 with Graves' ophthalmopathy. Sequenced material: blood.

In DNA form, the CDR3 reads TGTGTCAGCAGTGAAAGCCAGTCCCAGTACTTC. This gives the protein CVSSESQSQYF. The chain joins TRBV2 to TRBJ2-5; D remains ambiguous. This CDR3 is 11 amino acids long. Germline V gene sequence: CDR1 SNHLY, CDR2 FYNNEI.